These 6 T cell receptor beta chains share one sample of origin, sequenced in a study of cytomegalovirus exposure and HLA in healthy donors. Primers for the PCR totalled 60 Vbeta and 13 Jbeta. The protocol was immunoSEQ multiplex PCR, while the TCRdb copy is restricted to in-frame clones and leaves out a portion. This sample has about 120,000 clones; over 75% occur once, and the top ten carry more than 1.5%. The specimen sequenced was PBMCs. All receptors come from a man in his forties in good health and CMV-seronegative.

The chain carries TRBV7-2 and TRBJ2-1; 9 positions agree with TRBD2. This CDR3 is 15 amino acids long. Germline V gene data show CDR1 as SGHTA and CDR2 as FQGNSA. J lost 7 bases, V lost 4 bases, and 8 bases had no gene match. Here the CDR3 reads CASSYSGSLRNEQFF. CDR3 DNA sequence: TGTGCCAGCAGCTATAGCGGGAGCCTCCGGAATGAGCAGTTCTTC.

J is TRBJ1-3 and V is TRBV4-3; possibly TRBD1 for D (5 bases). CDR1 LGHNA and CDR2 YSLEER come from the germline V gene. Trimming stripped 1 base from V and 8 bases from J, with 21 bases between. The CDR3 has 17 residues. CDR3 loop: CASSQAGGGISWDTIYF. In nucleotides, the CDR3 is TGCGCCAGCAGCCAAGCCGGTGGGGGGATATCATGGGACACCATATATTTT.

CDR3 DNA: TGTGCCAGCAGTGGCGTTACCCGGGAGCAGTTCTTC. This codes for CASSGVTREQFF. The chain has TRBV2 and TRBJ2-1; no definite D call. CDR1 SNHLY and CDR2 FYNNEI come from the germline V gene. Trimming removed 4 bases at V and 10 bases at J, with 11 bases between. The CDR3 loop spans 12 amino acids.

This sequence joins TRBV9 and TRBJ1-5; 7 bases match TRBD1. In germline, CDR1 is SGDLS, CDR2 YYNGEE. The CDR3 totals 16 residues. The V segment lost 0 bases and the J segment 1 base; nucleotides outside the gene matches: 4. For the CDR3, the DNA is TGTGCCAGCAGCGTAGGGTCAGGGGGGAGCAATCAGCCCCAGCATTTT. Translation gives CASSVGSGGSNQPQHF.

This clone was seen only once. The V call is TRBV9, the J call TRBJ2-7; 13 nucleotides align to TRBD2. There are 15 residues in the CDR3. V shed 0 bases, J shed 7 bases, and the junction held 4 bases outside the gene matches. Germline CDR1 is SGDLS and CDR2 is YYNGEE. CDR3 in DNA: TGTGCCAGCAGCGTAGATTTACTAGCGGGAGGGGAGCAGTACTTC. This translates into CASSVDLLAGGEQYF. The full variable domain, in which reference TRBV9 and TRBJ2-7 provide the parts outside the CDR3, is DSGVTQTPKHLITATGQRVTLRCSPRSGDLSVYWYQQSLDQGLQFLIQYYNGEERAKGNILERFSAQQFPDLHSELNLSSLELGDSALYFCASSVDLLAGGEQYFGPGTRLTVT.

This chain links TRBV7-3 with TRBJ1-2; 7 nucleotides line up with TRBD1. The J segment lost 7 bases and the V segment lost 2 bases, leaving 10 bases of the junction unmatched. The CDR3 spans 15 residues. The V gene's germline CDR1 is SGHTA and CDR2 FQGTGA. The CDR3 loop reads CASSLGDRPAGGYTF. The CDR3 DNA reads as TGTGCCAGCAGCTTAGGGGACAGACCGGCGGGTGGCTACACCTTC.